This T cell receptor (beta chain) was obtained from a study of blood T cell repertoires in COVID-19. This clone was seen ten or more times. A Seattle source enrolled patients during active infection and followed them longitudinally. Per the germline V gene, CDR1 is MDHEN and CDR2 is SYDVKM. V was clipped by 8 bases and J by 3 bases; unmatched bases: 6. The CDR3 has 13 residues. The assay was immunoSEQ multiplex PCR, and TCRdb's table has in-frame clones only and misses some. The data contain 350,000 to 450,000 clones, approximately 91% of them singletons. This chain links TRBV28 with TRBJ2-7, with 8 nucleotides matching TRBD1. Sequenced sample: peripheral blood. The origin of this receptor is a woman aged 40 to 49 with COVID-19, enrolled during active disease. For the CDR3, the DNA is TGTGCCAGCCAACAGGGGGTTAACTACGAGCAGTACTTC. This gives the protein CASQQGVNYEQYF.